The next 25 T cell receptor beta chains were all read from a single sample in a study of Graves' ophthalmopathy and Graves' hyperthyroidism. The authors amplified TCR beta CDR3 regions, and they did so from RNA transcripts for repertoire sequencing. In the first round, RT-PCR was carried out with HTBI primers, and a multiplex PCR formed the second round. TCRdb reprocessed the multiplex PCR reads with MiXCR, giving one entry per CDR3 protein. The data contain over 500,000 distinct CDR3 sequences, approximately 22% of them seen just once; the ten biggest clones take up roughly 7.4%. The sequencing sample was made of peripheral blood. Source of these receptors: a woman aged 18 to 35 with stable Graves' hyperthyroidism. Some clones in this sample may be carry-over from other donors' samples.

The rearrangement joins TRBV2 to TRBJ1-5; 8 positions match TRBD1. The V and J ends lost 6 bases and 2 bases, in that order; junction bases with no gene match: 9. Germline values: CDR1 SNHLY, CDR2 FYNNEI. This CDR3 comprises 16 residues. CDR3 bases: TGTGCCAGCAGGGGATTACAGGGGGGGGGCAATCAGCCCCAGCATTTT. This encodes CASRGLQGGGNQPQHF.

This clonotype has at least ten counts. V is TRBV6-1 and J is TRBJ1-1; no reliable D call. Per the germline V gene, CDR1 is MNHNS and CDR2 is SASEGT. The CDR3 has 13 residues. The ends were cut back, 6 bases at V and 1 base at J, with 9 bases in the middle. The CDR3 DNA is TGTGCCAGCAGGCGTAGCCAGAACACTGAAGCTTTCTTT. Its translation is CASRRSQNTEAFF.

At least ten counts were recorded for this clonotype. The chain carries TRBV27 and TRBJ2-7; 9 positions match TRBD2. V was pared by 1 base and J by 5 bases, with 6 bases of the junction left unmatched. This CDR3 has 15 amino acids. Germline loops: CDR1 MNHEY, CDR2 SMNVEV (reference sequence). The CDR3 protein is CASSLYSGSGDEQYF. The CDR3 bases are TGTGCCAGCAGTTTATATAGCGGGAGCGGCGACGAGCAGTACTTC.

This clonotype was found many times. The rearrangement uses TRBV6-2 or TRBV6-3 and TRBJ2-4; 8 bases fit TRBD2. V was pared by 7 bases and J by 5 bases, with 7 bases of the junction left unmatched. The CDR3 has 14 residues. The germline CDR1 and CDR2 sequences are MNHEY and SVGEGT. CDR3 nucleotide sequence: TGTGCCAGCACCTTAGCGGGAAGAGAAAACATTCAGTACTTC. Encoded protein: CASTLAGRENIQYF.

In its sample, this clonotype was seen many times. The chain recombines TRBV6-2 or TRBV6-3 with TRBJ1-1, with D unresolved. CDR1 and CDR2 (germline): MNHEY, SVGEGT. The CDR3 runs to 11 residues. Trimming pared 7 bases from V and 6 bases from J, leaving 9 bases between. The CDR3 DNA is TGTGCCAGCAAATTAGGGCCTGAAGCTTTCTTT. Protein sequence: CASKLGPEAFF.

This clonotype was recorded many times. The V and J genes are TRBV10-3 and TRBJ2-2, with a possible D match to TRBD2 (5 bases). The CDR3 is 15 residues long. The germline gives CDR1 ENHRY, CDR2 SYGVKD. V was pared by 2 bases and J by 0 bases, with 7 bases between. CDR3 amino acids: CAISERGTNTGELFF. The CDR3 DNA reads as TGTGCCATCAGTGAGCGGGGAACGAACACCGGGGAGCTGTTTTTT.

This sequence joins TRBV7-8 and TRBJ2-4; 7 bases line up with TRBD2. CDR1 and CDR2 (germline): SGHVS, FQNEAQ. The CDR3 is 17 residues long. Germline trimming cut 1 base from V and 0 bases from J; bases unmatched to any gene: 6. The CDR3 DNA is TGTGCCAGCAGCTTAGTCCGACTAGCCGGAGCCAAAAACATTCAGTACTTC. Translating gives CASSLVRLAGAKNIQYF. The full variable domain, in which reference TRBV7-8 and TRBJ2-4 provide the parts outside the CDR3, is GAGVSQSPRYKVAKRGQDVALRCDPISGHVSLFWYQQALGQGPEFLTYFQNEAQLDKSGLPSDRFFAERPEGSVSTLKIQRTQQEDSAVYLCASSLVRLAGAKNIQYFGAGTRLSVL.

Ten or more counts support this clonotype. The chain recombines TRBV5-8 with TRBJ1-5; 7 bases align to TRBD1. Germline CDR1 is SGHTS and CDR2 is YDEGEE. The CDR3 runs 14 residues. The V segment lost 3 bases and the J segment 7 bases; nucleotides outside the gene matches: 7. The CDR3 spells CASSSRQGSQPQHF. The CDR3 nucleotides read TGTGCCAGCAGCTCCCGACAGGGAAGCCAGCCCCAGCATTTT.

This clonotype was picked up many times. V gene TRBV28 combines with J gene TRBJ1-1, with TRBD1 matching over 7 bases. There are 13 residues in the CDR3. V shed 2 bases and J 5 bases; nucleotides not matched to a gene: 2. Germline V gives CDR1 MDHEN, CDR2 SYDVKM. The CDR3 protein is CASSLPRGTEAFF. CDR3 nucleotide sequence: TGTGCCAGCAGTTTACCCAGGGGGACTGAAGCTTTCTTT.

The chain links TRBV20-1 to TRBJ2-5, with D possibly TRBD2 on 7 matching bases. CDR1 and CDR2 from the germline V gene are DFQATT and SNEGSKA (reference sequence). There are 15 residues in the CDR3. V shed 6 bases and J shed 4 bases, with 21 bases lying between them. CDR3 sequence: CSATDPRGGGETQYF. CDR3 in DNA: TGCAGTGCCACGGACCCTCGAGGGGGGGGAGAGACCCAGTACTTC.

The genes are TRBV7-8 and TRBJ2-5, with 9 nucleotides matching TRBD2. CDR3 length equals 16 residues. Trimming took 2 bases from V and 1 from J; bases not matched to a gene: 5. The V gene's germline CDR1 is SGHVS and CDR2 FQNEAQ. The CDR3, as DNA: TGTGCCAGCAGCTTACCTCTAGCGGGGACCCAAGAGACCCAGTACTTC. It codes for CASSLPLAGTQETQYF.

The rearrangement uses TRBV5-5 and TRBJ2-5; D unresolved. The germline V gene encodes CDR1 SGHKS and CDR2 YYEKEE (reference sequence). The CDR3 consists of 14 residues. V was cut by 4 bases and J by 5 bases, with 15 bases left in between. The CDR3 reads CASSEDMVGETQYF. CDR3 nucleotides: TGTGCCAGCAGCGAAGACATGGTTGGGGAGACCCAGTACTTC.

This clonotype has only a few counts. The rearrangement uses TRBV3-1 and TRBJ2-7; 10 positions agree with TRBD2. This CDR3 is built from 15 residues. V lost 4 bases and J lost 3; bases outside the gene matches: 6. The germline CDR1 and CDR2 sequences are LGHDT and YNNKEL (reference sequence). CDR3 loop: CASSPGVAGGYEQYF. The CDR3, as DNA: TGTGCCAGCAGCCCCGGGGTAGCGGGGGGCTACGAGCAGTACTTC.

The CDR3 is CASSPALGRRNYGYTF. The DNA of the CDR3 is TGTGCCAGCAGTCCGGCGCTGGGGCGCAGAAACTATGGCTACACCTTC. The V gene is TRBV12-3 or TRBV12-4, the J gene TRBJ1-2; D is perhaps TRBD1 (5 bases). The germline V and J ends were trimmed by 5 bases and 2 bases, with 18 bases remaining between them. The CDR3 covers 16 residues.

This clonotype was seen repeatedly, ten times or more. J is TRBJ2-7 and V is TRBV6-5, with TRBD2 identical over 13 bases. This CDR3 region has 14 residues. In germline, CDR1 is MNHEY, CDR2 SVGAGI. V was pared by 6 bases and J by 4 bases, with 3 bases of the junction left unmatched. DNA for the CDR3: TGTGCCAGCAGACTAGCGGGGGGGCAATACGAGCAGTACTTC. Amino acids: CASRLAGGQYEQYF.

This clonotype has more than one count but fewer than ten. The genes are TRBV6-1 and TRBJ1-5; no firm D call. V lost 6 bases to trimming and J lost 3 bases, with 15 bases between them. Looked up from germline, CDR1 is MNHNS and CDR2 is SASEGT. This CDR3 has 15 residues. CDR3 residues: CASSRGPPFNQPQHF. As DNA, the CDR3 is TGTGCCAGCAGCCGAGGGCCGCCCTTCAATCAGCCCCAGCATTTT.

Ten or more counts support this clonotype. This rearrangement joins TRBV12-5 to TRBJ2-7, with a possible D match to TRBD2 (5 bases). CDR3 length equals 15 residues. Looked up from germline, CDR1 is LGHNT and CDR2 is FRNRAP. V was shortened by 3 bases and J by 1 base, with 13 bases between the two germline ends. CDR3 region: CASGLLGSGSYEQYF. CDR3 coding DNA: TGTGCTAGTGGTTTACTAGGCTCCGGATCCTACGAGCAGTACTTC.

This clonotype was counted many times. CDR3 nucleotide sequence: TGTGCCAGCAGGACCGACAGACCTAATTCACCCCTCCACTTT. Translating it yields CASRTDRPNSPLHF. This chain uses TRBV6-5 with TRBJ1-6; perhaps TRBD1 as D (5 bases). Germline loops: CDR1 MNHEY, CDR2 SVGAGI. This CDR3 has 14 amino acids. Trimming left V 6 bases short and J 6 bases short, with 12 bases between.

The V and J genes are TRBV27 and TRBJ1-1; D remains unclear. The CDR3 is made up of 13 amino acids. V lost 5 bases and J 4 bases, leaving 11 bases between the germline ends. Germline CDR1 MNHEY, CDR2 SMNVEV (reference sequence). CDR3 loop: CASSRQDLTEAFF. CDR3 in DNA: TGTGCCAGCAGTCGGCAGGACCTCACTGAAGCTTTCTTT.

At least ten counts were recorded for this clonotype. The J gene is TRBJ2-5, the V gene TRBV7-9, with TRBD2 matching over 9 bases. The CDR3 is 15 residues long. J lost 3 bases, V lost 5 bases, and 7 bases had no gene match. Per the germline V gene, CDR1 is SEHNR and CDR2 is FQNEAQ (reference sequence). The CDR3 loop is CASSTLAGVKETQYF. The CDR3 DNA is TGTGCCAGCAGCACTTTAGCGGGGGTCAAAGAGACCCAGTACTTC.

The CDR3 here is CASITRGAMGETQYF. In DNA, the CDR3 is TGTGCCAGCATTACTCGGGGGGCTATGGGGGAGACCCAGTACTTC. The chain joins TRBV28 to TRBJ2-5; D is perhaps TRBD2 (7 bases). This CDR3 region has 15 residues. The germline CDR1 and CDR2 sequences are MDHEN and SYDVKM. V was shortened by 7 bases and J by 5 bases, with 20 bases between the two germline ends.

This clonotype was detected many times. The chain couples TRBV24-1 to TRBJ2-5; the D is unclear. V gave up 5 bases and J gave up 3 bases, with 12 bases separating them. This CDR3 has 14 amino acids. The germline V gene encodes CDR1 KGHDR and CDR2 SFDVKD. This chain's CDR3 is CATSVGGSEETQYF. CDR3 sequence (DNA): TGTGCCACCAGTGTTGGTGGCAGTGAAGAGACCCAGTACTTC.

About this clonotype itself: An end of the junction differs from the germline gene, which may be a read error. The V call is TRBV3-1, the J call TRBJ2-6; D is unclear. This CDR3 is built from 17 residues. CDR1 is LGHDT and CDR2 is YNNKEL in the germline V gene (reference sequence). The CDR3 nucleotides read TGTGCCAGCAGCCAAAATCCAGGAAACTCTGGTGCCAACGTCCTGACTTTC. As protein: CASSQNPGNSGANVLTF.

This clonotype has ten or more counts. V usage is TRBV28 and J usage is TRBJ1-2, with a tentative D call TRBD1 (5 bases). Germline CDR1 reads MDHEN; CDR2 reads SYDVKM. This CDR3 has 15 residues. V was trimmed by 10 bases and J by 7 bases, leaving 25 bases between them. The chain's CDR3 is CATHSRMGWGIGYTF. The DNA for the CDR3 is TGTGCCACCCACTCGAGAATGGGTTGGGGGATTGGCTACACCTTC.

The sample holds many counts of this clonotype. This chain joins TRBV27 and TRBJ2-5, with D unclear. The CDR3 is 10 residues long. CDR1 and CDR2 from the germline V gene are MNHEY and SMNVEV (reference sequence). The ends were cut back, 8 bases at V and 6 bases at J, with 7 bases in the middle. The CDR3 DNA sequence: TGTGCCAGCGTACGTAAGACCCAGTACTTC. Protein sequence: CASVRKTQYF.